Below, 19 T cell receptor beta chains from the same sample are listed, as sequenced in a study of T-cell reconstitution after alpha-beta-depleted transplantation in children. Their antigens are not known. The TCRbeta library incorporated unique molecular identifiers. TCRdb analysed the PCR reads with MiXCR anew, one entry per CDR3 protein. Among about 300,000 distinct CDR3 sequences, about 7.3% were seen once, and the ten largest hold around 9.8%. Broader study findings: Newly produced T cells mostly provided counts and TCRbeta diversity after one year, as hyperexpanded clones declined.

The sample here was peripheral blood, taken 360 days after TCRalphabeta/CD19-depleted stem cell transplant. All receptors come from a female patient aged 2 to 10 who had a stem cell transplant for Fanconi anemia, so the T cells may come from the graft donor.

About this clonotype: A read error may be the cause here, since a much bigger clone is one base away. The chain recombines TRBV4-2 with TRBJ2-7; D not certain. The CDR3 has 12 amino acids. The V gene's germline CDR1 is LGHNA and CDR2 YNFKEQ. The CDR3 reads CVTLGSSYEQYV. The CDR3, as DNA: TGTGTCACCCTAGGTAGTTCTTACGAGCAGTACGTC.

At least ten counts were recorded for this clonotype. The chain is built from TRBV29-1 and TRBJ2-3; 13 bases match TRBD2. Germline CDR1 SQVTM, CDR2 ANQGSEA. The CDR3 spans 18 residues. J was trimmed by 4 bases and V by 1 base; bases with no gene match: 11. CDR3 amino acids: CSVEGYGGLAGDPDTQYF. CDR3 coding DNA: TGCAGCGTTGAAGGATACGGCGGACTAGCGGGAGATCCAGATACGCAGTATTTT.

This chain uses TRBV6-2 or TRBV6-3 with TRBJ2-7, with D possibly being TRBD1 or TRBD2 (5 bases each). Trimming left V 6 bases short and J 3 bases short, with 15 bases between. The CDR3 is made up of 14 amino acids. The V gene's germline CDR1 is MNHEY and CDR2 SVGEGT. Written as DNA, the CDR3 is TGTGCCAGCAGCCTGGACACTGGAGGCTACGAGCAGTACGTC. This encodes CASSLDTGGYEQYV.

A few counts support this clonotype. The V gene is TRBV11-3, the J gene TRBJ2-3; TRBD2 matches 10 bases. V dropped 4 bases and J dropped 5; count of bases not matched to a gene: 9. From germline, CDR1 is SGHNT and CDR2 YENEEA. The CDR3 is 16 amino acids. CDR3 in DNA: TGTGCCAGCAGCTCTAGGAGCGGGGGGGCCGAAGATACGCAGTATTTT. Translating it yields CASSSRSGGAEDTQYF.

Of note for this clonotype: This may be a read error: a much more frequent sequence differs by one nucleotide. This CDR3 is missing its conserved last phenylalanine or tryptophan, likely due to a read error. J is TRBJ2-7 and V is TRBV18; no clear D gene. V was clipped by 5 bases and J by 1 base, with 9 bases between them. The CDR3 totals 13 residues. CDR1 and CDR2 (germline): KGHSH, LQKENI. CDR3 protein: CASSGDASYEQYI. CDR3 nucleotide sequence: TGTGCCAGCTCAGGCGACGCATCCTACGAGCAGTACATC.

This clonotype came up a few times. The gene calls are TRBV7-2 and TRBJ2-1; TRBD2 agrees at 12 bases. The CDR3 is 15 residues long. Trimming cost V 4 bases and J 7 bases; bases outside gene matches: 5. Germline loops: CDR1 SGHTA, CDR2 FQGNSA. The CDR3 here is CASSSTSGRLNEQFF. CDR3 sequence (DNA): TGTGCCAGCAGCTCGACTAGCGGGAGATTGAATGAGCAGTTCTTC.

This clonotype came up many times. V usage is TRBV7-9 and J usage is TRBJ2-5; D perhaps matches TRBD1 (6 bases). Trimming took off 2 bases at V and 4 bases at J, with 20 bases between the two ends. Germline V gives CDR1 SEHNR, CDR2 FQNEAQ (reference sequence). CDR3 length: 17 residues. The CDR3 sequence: CASSLSLNTGPGETQYF. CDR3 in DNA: TGTGCCAGCAGCTTATCCTTAAACACAGGGCCAGGAGAGACCCAGTACTTC.

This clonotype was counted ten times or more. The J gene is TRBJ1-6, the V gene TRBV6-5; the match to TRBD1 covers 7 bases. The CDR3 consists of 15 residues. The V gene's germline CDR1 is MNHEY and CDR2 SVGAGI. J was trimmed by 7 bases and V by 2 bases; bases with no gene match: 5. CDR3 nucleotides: TGTGCCAGCAGTTACGAAGGACAGGAGAATTCACCCCTCCACTTT. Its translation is CASSYEGQENSPLHF.

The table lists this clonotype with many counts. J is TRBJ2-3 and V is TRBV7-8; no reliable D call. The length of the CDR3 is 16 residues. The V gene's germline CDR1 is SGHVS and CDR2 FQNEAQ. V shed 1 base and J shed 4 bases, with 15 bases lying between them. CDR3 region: CASSLVMGGDADTQYF. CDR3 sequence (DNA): TGTGCCAGCAGCTTAGTAATGGGCGGTGATGCAGATACGCAGTATTTT.

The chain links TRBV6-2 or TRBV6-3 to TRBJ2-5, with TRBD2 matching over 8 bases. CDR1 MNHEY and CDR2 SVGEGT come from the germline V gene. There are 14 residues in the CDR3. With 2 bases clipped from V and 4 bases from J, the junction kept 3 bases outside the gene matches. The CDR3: CASSYGTSGETQYF. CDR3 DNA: TGTGCCAGCAGTTACGGGACTAGTGGAGAGACCCAGTACTTC.

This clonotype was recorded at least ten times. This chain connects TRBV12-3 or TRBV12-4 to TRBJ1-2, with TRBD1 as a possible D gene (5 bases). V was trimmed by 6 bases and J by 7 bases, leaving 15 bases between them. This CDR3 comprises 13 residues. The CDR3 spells CASSLTASAGYTF. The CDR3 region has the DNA TGTGCCAGCAGCCTGACAGCCTCAGCTGGCTACACCTTC.

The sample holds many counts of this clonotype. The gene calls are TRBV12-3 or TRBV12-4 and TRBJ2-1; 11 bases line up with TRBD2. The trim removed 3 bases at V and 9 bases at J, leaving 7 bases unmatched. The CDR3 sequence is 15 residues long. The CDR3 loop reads CASSLIAGGLVEQFF. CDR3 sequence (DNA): TGTGCCAGCAGTTTGATAGCGGGGGGGCTCGTTGAGCAGTTCTTC.

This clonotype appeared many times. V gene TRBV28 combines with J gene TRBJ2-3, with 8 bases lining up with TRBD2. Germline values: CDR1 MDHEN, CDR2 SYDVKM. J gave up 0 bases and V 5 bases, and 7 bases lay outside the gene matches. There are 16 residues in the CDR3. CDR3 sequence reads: CASSPRGGFSTDTQYF. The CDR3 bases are TGTGCCAGCAGTCCTCGCGGGGGGTTTAGCACAGATACGCAGTATTTT.

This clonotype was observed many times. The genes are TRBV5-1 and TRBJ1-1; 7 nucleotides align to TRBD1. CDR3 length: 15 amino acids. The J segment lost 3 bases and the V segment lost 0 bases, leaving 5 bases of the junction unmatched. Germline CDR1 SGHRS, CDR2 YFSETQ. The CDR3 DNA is TGCGCCAGCAGCTTGGCCCTAACAGGGGACACTGAAGCTTTCTTT. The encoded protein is CASSLALTGDTEAFF.

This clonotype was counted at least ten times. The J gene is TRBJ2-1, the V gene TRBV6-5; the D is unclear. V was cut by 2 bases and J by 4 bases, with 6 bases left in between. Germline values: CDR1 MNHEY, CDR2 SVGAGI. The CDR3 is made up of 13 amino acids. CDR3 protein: CASSYREYNEQFF. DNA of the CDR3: TGTGCCAGCAGTTACAGGGAATACAATGAGCAGTTCTTC.

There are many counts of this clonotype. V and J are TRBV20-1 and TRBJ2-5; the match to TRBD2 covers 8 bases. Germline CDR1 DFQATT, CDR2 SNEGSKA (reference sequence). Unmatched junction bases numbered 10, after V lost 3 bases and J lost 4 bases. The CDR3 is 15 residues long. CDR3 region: CSASWAGGPLETQYF. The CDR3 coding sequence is TGCAGTGCTAGCTGGGCGGGGGGTCCGTTAGAGACCCAGTACTTC.

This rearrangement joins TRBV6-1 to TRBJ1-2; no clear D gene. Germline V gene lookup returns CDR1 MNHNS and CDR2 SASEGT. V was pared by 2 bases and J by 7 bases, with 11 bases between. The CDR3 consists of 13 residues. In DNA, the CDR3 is TGTGCCAGCAGTGAATTAATAACGTTTGGCTACACCTTC. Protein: CASSELITFGYTF.

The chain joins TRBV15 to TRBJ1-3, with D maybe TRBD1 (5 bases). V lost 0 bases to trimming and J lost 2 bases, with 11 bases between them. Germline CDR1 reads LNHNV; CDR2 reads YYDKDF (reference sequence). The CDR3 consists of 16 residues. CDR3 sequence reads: CATSRDAQDTGNTIYF. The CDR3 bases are TGTGCCACCAGCAGAGACGCGCAGGACACTGGAAACACCATATATTTT.

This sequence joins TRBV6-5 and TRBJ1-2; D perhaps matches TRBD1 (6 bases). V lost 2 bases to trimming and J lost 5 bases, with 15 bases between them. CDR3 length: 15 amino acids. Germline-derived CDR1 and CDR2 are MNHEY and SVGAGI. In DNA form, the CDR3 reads TGTGCCAGCAGTTACCTCCCTACAGGGTATTATGGCTACACCTTC. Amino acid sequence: CASSYLPTGYYGYTF.